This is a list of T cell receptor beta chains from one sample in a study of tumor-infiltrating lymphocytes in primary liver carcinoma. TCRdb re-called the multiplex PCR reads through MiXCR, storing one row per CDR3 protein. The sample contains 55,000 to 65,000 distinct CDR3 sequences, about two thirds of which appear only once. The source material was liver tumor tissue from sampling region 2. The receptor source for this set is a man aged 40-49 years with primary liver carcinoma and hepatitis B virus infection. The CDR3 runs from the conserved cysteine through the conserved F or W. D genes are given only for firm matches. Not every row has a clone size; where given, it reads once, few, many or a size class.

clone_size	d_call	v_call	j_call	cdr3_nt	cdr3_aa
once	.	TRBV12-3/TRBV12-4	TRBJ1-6	TGTGCCAGGAGTTCTACAATGGGAAATTCACCCCTCCACTTT	CARSSTMGNSPLHF
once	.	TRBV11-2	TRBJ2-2	TGTGCTAGCAGCAGGCTTAGGAGCACGAACACCGGGGGGCTGTTTTTT	CASSRLRSTNTGGLFF
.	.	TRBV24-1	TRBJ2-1	TGTGACACCTCAAGCGAGGCACCGTACAATGAGCAGTTCTTC	CDTSSEAPYNEQFF
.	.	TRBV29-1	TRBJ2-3	TGCAGCGTTGATGCCCGGGGTCGCACAGCTACGCAGTATTTT	CSVDARGRTATQYF
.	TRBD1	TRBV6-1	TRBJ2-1	TGTACCAGCAGAGTCGGGACAGGGGGGTATGATGAGCAGTTCTTC	CTSRVGTGGYDEQFF
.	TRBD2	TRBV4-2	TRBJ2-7	TGTGCCAGCAGTGGAATACTGGGACTAGCGGGAGGGCCACACGAGCAGTATTTC	CASSGILGLAGGPHEQYF
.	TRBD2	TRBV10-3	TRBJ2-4	TGTGCCATCAGTGGACCCCGTTCTAGCGGGAGCAACATTCAGTACTTC	CAISGPRSSGSNIQYF
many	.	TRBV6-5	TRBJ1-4	TGTGCCAGCCAACGGGGGGCCGGGGAAAAACTGTTTTTT	CASQRGAGEKLFF
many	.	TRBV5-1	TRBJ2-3	TGCGCCAGCAGAATTCAGGAGGGCACAGATACGCAGTATTTT	CASRIQEGTDTQYF
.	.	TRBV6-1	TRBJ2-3	TGTGCCAGCCGCACGGGACAAGGGGCCGGCAATCAGCCCCAGTATTTT	CASRTGQGAGNQPQYF
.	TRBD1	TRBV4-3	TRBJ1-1	TGCGCCAGCAGCCACACTAACCAGGGGGACATTGAAGCTTTCTTT	CASSHTNQGDIEAFF
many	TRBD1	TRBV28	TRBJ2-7	TGTGCCAGCAGCGGAGGGGGACAGGGGACCTACGAGCAGTACTTC	CASSGGGQGTYEQYF
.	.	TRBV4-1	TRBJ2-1	TGCGCCACCAGCCAAGGGAATATATACAATGAGCAGTTCTTC	CATSQGNIYNEQFF
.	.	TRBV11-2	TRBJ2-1	TGTACAAGCAGCTTATACCGGATAGTTAGTGAGCGGTTCTTC	CTSSLYRIVSERFF
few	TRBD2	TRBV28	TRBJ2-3	TGTGCCAGCAGTCTCGGGACTAGCGGTGTCACAGATACGCGGTATTTT	CASSLGTSGVTDTRYF
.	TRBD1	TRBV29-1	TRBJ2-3	TGCAGCGTTGCACCTCAGGGGGCCCACACAGATACACAGTATTTT	CSVAPQGAHTDTQYF
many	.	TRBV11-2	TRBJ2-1	TGTGCCAGCAGCCCCGGGACTTCTTCCTACAATGAGCAGTTCTTC	CASSPGTSSYNEQFF
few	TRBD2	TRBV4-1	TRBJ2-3	TGCGCCAGCAGCCAAGGTATCCACCGGGAGGGCCGAGATATACAGTATTTT	CASSQGIHREGRDIQYF
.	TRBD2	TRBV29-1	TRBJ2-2	TGCAGCGTTGGGACTAGCGAGGCGAACACCGAGGAGCTGTTTTTT	CSVGTSEANTEELFF
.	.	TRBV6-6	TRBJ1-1	TGTGCCAGGAGTCAGACAGACACTGAAACTTTCTTT	CARSQTDTETFF
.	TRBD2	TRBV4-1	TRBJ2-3	TGCGCCAGCAGCCAGATCGCTGCCCTAGCGGGAGTCACCGATACGCAGTATTTT	CASSQIAALAGVTDTQYF
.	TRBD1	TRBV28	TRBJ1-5	TGTGCCAGCAGTCCCCGATCAGGGGGCGGTCAGCCCCGGCATTTT	CASSPRSGGGQPRHF
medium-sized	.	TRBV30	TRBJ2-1	TGTGCCTGGAGGCAGAAAGGAAGCTCCTACAATGAGCAGTTCTTC	CAWRQKGSSYNEQFF
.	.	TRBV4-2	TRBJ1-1	TGTGCCAGTAGCCAAGAGTACTGTCAGGGTTTTTGGACTGAAGCTTTCTTT	CASSQEYCQGFWTEAFF
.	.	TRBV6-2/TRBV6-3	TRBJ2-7	TGTGCCATCAGTCCCGTGGGGGCCTACGAGCAGTACTTC	CAISPVGAYEQYF
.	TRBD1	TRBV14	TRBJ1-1	TGTGCCAGCAGTCGAGATTCCCGGGACAGGTCGGAAGCTTTCTTT	CASSRDSRDRSEAFF
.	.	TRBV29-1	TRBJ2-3	TGCAGCGTTCAACATGGGACCCCCACAGATACGCAGTATTTT	CSVQHGTPTDTQYF
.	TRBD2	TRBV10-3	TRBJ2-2	TGTGCCATCACGGGGGGAGCCGGGGAGCTGTTTTTC	CAITGGAGELFF
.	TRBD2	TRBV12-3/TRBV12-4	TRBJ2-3	TGTGTCATCAGTGCAGAACTAGCGGGAGGGGCAGATACGCAGTATTTT	CVISAELAGGADTQYF
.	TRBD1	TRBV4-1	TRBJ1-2	TGCGCCAGCAGGTCGACAGGGGGAAGATTGGACAATGGCTACACCTTC	CASRSTGGRLDNGYTF
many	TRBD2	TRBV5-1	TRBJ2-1	TGCGCCAGCAGTCCGCGGACTAGCGGGAGTCTTACAGGGCAGTTCTTC	CASSPRTSGSLTGQFF
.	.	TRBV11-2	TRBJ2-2	TGTGCCAGCAGCTTTGCGGGATCGAACGCCGGGGAACTATTTTTT	CASSFAGSNAGELFF
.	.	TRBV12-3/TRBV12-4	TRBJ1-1	TGTGCCAGCAGTTTAATAGGGGGGGCTGACGCTTTCTTT	CASSLIGGADAFF
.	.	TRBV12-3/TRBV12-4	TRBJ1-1	TGTGCCAGCATCTCAGGTTCCCGAGCTTTCTTT	CASISGSRAFF
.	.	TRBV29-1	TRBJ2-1	TGCAGCGGATTGCCGGGACAGCGGGTGGATGAGCAGTTCTTC	CSGLPGQRVDEQFF
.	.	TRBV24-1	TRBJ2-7	TGTGCCACCAGTGAACCACAACAAAGCGAGCAGTACTTC	CATSEPQQSEQYF
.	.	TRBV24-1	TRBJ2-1	TGTGCCGCCAATGATTCCGCCGGGTCAAGTTACAATGAGCAGTTCTTC	CAANDSAGSSYNEQFF
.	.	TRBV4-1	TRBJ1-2	TGCGCCAGTAACCAAGGGAACAGGAACTATGGCTACATCTTC	CASNQGNRNYGYIF
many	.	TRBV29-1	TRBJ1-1	TGCAGCGTTCGGGCGGGGTGGGGAATGAACACTGAAGCTTTCTTT	CSVRAGWGMNTEAFF
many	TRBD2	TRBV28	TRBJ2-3	TGTGCCAGCAGCTCAAACCTAGGACTAGCCCCGGGTGGCCCAGATACGCAGTATTTT	CASSSNLGLAPGGPDTQYF
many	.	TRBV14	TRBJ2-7	TGTGCCAGCAGCGCCTATTCCGAGTCAACGCAGTACTTC	CASSAYSESTQYF
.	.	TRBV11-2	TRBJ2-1	TGTACCAACAACTTAAATAAAGCCTTCAATGAGCAGTTCTTC	CTNNLNKAFNEQFF
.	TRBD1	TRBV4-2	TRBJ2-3	TGTGCCAGCAGCCAAGGACAGGGTGCGGCAGATACGCAGTATTTT	CASSQGQGAADTQYF
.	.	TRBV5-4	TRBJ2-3	TGTGCCAGTAGCTTGGAAGGTTGCGGGGTCACAGATACGCAGTATTTT	CASSLEGCGVTDTQYF
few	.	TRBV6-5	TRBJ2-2	TGTGCCAGCAGTTACAACACTGGGGAGCTGTTGTTT	CASSYNTGELLF
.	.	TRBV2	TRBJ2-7	TGTGCCAGCAGTGAGGCCCCAGCGGTATCCCGCCACGAGCAGTACTTC	CASSEAPAVSRHEQYF
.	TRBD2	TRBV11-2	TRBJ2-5	TGTGCCAGCTACCAAACTCCTGGCGGGGGGAAAGAGACCCAGTGGTTC	CASYQTPGGGKETQWF
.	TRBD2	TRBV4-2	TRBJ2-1	TGTGCCAGCAGCCCGACTAGCGTGATCTCCTACAATGAGCAGTTCTTC	CASSPTSVISYNEQFF
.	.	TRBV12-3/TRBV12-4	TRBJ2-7	TGTGCCAGCAGCATCCCGGGACTCCCATACGAGCAGTACTTC	CASSIPGLPYEQYF
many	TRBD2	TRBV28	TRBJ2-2	TGTGCCACCCACCCCCCCACTAGCGCATACACCGGGGAGCTGTTTTTT	CATHPPTSAYTGELFF
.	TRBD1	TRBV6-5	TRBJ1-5	TGTGTCAGCACTACAGGGGGTCAGCCCCAGCATTTT	CVSTTGGQPQHF
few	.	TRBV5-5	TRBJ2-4	TGTGCCAGCAGCTTGAATGTGGCAGCTATAGATACTCAGTACTTC	CASSLNVAAIDTQYF
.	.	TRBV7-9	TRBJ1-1	TGTGCCAACAGCTTGCAGGGAGACACTGAAGCTTTCTTT	CANSLQGDTEAFF
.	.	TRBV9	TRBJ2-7	TGTGCCAGCAGCGTAGGTACCAGGGGAGAGGAGCAGTACTTC	CASSVGTRGEEQYF